This TCR beta chain was captured in a study of CD8 T cells in Susac syndrome (dated by TCRdb to between 2018 and 2021). At the level of the whole study: Whether CD8+ T cell activation and differentiation in Susac syndrome was antigen driven was tested using repertoire sequencing. Clonality of the CD8+ T cell repertoire was compared between over ten healthy donors, around 14 Susac syndrome patients and approximately 16 multiple sclerosis patients. Paper-wide results and their limitations: The number of individuals in the TCR sequencing and HLA analysis was recognized as being relatively small.

Note on this clonotype: This receptor's antigen is unknown. Base qualities are not at hand, and no much larger clone is one base apart.

In the germline V gene, CDR1 corresponds to ENHRY and CDR2 to SYGVKD. Inclusive of the bounding cysteine and phenylalanine, the CDR3 is 13 residues long. Only CDR3 DNA remains: 39 bases, in frame from the first base. V loses 10 bases of germline sequence and J loses 4 bases, and the interval between the two ends is 15 bases. RNA was extracted with the RNeasy kit and 0.5 to 1 ug was reverse transcribed using random hexamers. The immunoSEQ multiplex PCR assay, covering 54 Vbeta and 13 Jbeta segments, was used to amplify TCR beta CDR3 regions. PCR amplification bias was corrected using a synthetic template baseline for primer optimization and computational correction. In the original analysis: Reads were annotated to V, D and J genes per IMGT and analyzed with immunoSEQ Analyzer, keeping only productive sequences. Clonality was calculated as one minus the Shannon entropy normalized by log2 of the number of productive unique sequences. Public and private clones were assessed among the 100 most prevalent clones of each patient and control. Clones were defined as Susac-specific when absent from the healthy and MS cohorts, from about a thousand published viral clones and from other ImmuneACCESS disease sequences. Clones were called with MiXCR by TCRdb after fastp trimmed the public reads at Q25, and only in-frame beta chains were retained. Rows merge per CDR3 protein into single entries with the most common DNA and genes. TCRdb's processing, not the study's, gives the V and J calls here. The table for this sample lists around 200,000 distinct CDR3 sequences; 80% to 95% of them were counted only once. Approximately 0.13% of the sample is in the top ten clones.

Peripheral blood CD8+ and CD4+ T cells from healthy donors, Susac syndrome patients and multiple sclerosis patients were profiled by high-throughput TCR beta sequencing. Multiple sclerosis controls were treatment-naive patients with stable or active relapsing-remitting disease fulfilling revised McDonald criteria. CD8+ TEMRA cells were enriched by FACS, while bulk CD8+ and CD4+ T cells were purified by magnetic negative isolation. Blood was drawn into EDTA tubes, processed within 24 hours, and PBMCs were isolated by density gradient centrifugation. PBMCs intended for TCR sequencing were cryopreserved in liquid nitrogen and were subsequently thawed in a 37 degrees C water bath. The sorted or isolated CD4+, CD8+ and CD8+ TEMRA cells reached a purity of at least 90%.

The material sequenced was CD8+ T cells from PBMCs. The TCR sequence derives from a human donor with multiple sclerosis. Recombination joined TRBV10-3 with TRBJ2-3, and TRBD2 may be the D gene, going by 5 matching bases. The bases read TGTGCCAACGGGCCGGACTCCTCAGATACGCAGTATTTT. The encoded protein is CANGPDSSDTQYF.